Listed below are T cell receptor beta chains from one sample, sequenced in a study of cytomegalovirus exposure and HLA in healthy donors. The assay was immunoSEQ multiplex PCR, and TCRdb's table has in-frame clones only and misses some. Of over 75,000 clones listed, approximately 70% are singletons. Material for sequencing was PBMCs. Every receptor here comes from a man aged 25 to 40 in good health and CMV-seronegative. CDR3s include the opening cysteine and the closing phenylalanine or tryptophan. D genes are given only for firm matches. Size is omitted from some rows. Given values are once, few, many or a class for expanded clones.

CDR3 DNA: TGTGCCTGGAGTGTACCGGCAGGGGCTAGGACTGAAGCTTTCTTT; CDR3 protein: CAWSVPAGARTEAFF; V gene: TRBV30; clone size: .; J gene: TRBJ1-1; D gene: .
CDR3 DNA: TGTGCCAGCAGCTGGTCGACTAGCGGGAGGGCCAGTGAGCAGTTCTTC; CDR3 protein: CASSWSTSGRASEQFF; V gene: TRBV7-2; clone size: .; J gene: TRBJ2-1; D gene: TRBD2
CDR3 DNA: TGTGCCAGCAGCTTGGCAGCGACAGGCTTAGAAGCTTTCTTT; CDR3 protein: CASSLAATGLEAFF; V gene: TRBV5-6; clone size: .; J gene: TRBJ1-1; D gene: .
CDR3 DNA: TGTGCCAGCAGCGTGGAGGGTTCGGGCAATCAGCCCCAGCATTTT; CDR3 protein: CASSVEGSGNQPQHF; V gene: TRBV9; clone size: once; J gene: TRBJ1-5; D gene: .
CDR3 DNA: TGTGCCAGCAGTGAGACTAGCGGGGCCTACGAGCAGTACTTC; CDR3 protein: CASSETSGAYEQYF; V gene: TRBV6-4; clone size: many; J gene: TRBJ2-7; D gene: TRBD2
CDR3 DNA: TGCGCCAGCAGTCAATCCCCTAGGGGTTTAAAAGGGCAGCCGGAATGCACCATATATTTT; CDR3 protein: CASSQSPRGLKGQPECTIYF; V gene: TRBV23-1; clone size: few; J gene: TRBJ1-3; D gene: .
CDR3 DNA: TGTGCCAGCAGTGAGGAATCAGGATCTGGGGCCAACGTCCTGACTTTC; CDR3 protein: CASSEESGSGANVLTF; V gene: TRBV6-1; clone size: .; J gene: TRBJ2-6; D gene: .
CDR3 DNA: TGTGCCAGCAGTTTAACTAGCGGATTCACCGGGGAGCTGTTTTTT; CDR3 protein: CASSLTSGFTGELFF; V gene: TRBV27; clone size: .; J gene: TRBJ2-2; D gene: TRBD2
CDR3 DNA: TGTGCCAGCAGCCCTCCGACTAGCGGAAGCACAGATACGCAGTATTTT; CDR3 protein: CASSPPTSGSTDTQYF; V gene: TRBV5-4; clone size: .; J gene: TRBJ2-3; D gene: TRBD2
CDR3 DNA: TGTGCCAGCAGTTTTTGGGGCAGCGGACTAAACACTGAAGCTTTCTTT; CDR3 protein: CASSFWGSGLNTEAFF; V gene: TRBV28; clone size: .; J gene: TRBJ1-1; D gene: .
CDR3 DNA: TGTGCCAGCAGGGACAGGGATCAACGGAATCAGCCCCAGCATTTT; CDR3 protein: CASRDRDQRNQPQHF; V gene: TRBV2; clone size: .; J gene: TRBJ1-5; D gene: TRBD1
CDR3 DNA: TGTGCCAGCAGTCAACGCGGGACTAGCGGGACCTTAGCCAAAAACATTCAGTACTTC; CDR3 protein: CASSQRGTSGTLAKNIQYF; V gene: TRBV2; clone size: .; J gene: TRBJ2-4; D gene: TRBD2
CDR3 DNA: TGTGCCAGCAGCTTAAGATCATCACCGGGTTTGGCAGATACGCAGTATTTT; CDR3 protein: CASSLRSSPGLADTQYF; V gene: TRBV7-6; clone size: .; J gene: TRBJ2-3; D gene: .
CDR3 DNA: TGCGCCAGCAGCCAAGGCCGGCAGGCGAGCACCGGGGAGCTGTTTTTT; CDR3 protein: CASSQGRQASTGELFF; V gene: TRBV4-3; clone size: .; J gene: TRBJ2-2; D gene: .
CDR3 DNA: TGTGCCAGCAGTTCCCTAGGGACAGAGCTTCAAGAGACCCAGTACTTC; CDR3 protein: CASSSLGTELQETQYF; V gene: TRBV25-1; clone size: .; J gene: TRBJ2-5; D gene: TRBD1
CDR3 DNA: TGTGCCAGCAGCTTCGGATCAGGGAATGGCTACACCTTC; CDR3 protein: CASSFGSGNGYTF; V gene: TRBV11-2; clone size: .; J gene: TRBJ1-2; D gene: .
CDR3 DNA: TGTGCCAGTACCCCCTGGGGGGGATCCGGGGAGCTGTTTTTT; CDR3 protein: CASTPWGGSGELFF; V gene: TRBV19; clone size: few; J gene: TRBJ2-2; D gene: TRBD2
CDR3 DNA: TGCGCCAGCAGCCAAGCACTAGCGGCTTACTACGAGCAGTACTTC; CDR3 protein: CASSQALAAYYEQYF; V gene: TRBV4-1; clone size: .; J gene: TRBJ2-7; D gene: TRBD2
CDR3 DNA: TGTGCCAGCAGCTTGTATCAGTACGAGCAGTACTTC; CDR3 protein: CASSLYQYEQYF; V gene: TRBV5-4; clone size: .; J gene: TRBJ2-7; D gene: .
CDR3 DNA: TGTGCCAGCAGCCGACCGACAGAGACCATCTACGAGCAGTACTTC; CDR3 protein: CASSRPTETIYEQYF; V gene: TRBV7-9; clone size: .; J gene: TRBJ2-7; D gene: .
CDR3 DNA: TGTGCCAGCAGCTTCCAGATTCCTTACTCCTACAATGAGCAGTTCTTC; CDR3 protein: CASSFQIPYSYNEQFF; V gene: TRBV5-6; clone size: .; J gene: TRBJ2-1; D gene: .
CDR3 DNA: TGTGCCAGCAGTTTACCGGGGAGCACTGAAGCTTTCTTT; CDR3 protein: CASSLPGSTEAFF; V gene: TRBV27; clone size: .; J gene: TRBJ1-1; D gene: .
CDR3 DNA: TGCGCCAGCAGTGAGTCGGGCGCTAGCGGGAAGGAGACCCAGTACTTC; CDR3 protein: CASSESGASGKETQYF; V gene: TRBV10-1; clone size: .; J gene: TRBJ2-5; D gene: TRBD2
CDR3 DNA: TGTGCCAGCAGCTTAGAGTATGGTACGTTACAGGGGGAAGCTTTCTTT; CDR3 protein: CASSLEYGTLQGEAFF; V gene: TRBV7-8; clone size: .; J gene: TRBJ1-1; D gene: TRBD1
CDR3 DNA: TGTGCCAGCAGTGAAGCTGGGGCGGTGCGGGGCTACACCTTC; CDR3 protein: CASSEAGAVRGYTF; V gene: TRBV6-1; clone size: .; J gene: TRBJ1-2; D gene: .
CDR3 DNA: TGTGCCAGCAGCTTACCCCTGTTGAACACTGAAGCTTTCTTT; CDR3 protein: CASSLPLLNTEAFF; V gene: TRBV7-2; clone size: .; J gene: TRBJ1-1; D gene: .
CDR3 DNA: TGTGCCAGCAGCTTAAGGTTCGGACAGGGCGGTGATGAGCAGTTCTTC; CDR3 protein: CASSLRFGQGGDEQFF; V gene: TRBV7-8; clone size: few; J gene: TRBJ2-1; D gene: TRBD1
CDR3 DNA: TGTGCCAGCAGTGAAACTAGCGGACCGTACCAAGAGACCCAGTACTTC; CDR3 protein: CASSETSGPYQETQYF; V gene: TRBV25-1; clone size: .; J gene: TRBJ2-5; D gene: TRBD2
CDR3 DNA: TGTGCCAGCAGCCACCGGGACAGGGCTGGAAACACCATATATTTT; CDR3 protein: CASSHRDRAGNTIYF; V gene: TRBV4-2; clone size: .; J gene: TRBJ1-3; D gene: TRBD1
CDR3 DNA: TGTGCCAGCAGTCCAGGGTACGAGCAGTACTTC; CDR3 protein: CASSPGYEQYF; V gene: TRBV7-9; clone size: .; J gene: TRBJ2-7; D gene: .
CDR3 DNA: TGTGCCAGCAGTTTGAGAGGGCCCCAGCATTTT; CDR3 protein: CASSLRGPQHF; V gene: TRBV28; clone size: few; J gene: TRBJ1-5; D gene: .
CDR3 DNA: TGTGCCAGCAGTCCACTCTTTTGGGGGGGGATTGGACCCTACGAGCAGTACTTC; CDR3 protein: CASSPLFWGGIGPYEQYF; V gene: TRBV27; clone size: .; J gene: TRBJ2-7; D gene: TRBD2
CDR3 DNA: TGTGCCAGCAGCTTCAGCGGAACCTACGAGCAGTACTTC; CDR3 protein: CASSFSGTYEQYF; V gene: TRBV7-2; clone size: once; J gene: TRBJ2-7; D gene: .
CDR3 DNA: TGTGCCAGTCGGAGCTCCGGGGGAATACTGTTTTTT; CDR3 protein: CASRSSGGILFF; V gene: TRBV27; clone size: .; J gene: TRBJ1-4; D gene: .
CDR3 DNA: TGTGCCAGCAGTTTATCCCAACCGGGACAGGGGTTGTCTGAAGCTTTCTTT; CDR3 protein: CASSLSQPGQGLSEAFF; V gene: TRBV27; clone size: .; J gene: TRBJ1-1; D gene: TRBD1
CDR3 DNA: TGCAGCGTTGAAGACTCGATAACGGGACTAGCGAAACCAGATACGCAGTATTTT; CDR3 protein: CSVEDSITGLAKPDTQYF; V gene: TRBV29-1; clone size: once; J gene: TRBJ2-3; D gene: TRBD2
CDR3 DNA: TGTGCCAGTAGTACTAGACGGGCCGGGGTTTCACCCCTCCACTTT; CDR3 protein: CASSTRRAGVSPLHF; V gene: TRBV19; clone size: few; J gene: TRBJ1-6; D gene: .
CDR3 DNA: TGTGCCAGCAGCGTGACACTGGACAGCTCTGGAAACACCATATATTTT; CDR3 protein: CASSVTLDSSGNTIYF; V gene: TRBV9; clone size: .; J gene: TRBJ1-3; D gene: .
CDR3 DNA: TGTGCCAGCAGTGGGGCAGGGGGCTATGGCTACACCTTC; CDR3 protein: CASSGAGGYGYTF; V gene: TRBV2; clone size: once; J gene: TRBJ1-2; D gene: TRBD1
CDR3 DNA: TGTGCCAGTAGTATAAAGGTAGCGGGAGCTCCCCGCCACGAGCAGTACTTC; CDR3 protein: CASSIKVAGAPRHEQYF; V gene: TRBV19; clone size: .; J gene: TRBJ2-7; D gene: TRBD2
CDR3 DNA: TGCGCCAGCAGCTTTTACGGGAGGGCCAAATCGGGCGAGCAGTACTTC; CDR3 protein: CASSFYGRAKSGEQYF; V gene: TRBV5-1; clone size: .; J gene: TRBJ2-7; D gene: TRBD2
CDR3 DNA: TGTGCCAGCGGGGGATTATGGGGGGAAGGCACTGAAGCTTTCTTT; CDR3 protein: CASGGLWGEGTEAFF; V gene: TRBV27; clone size: .; J gene: TRBJ1-1; D gene: .
CDR3 DNA: TGTGCCAGCAGCCGTGGTAACATGAACACTGAAGCTTTCTTT; CDR3 protein: CASSRGNMNTEAFF; V gene: TRBV4-2; clone size: .; J gene: TRBJ1-1; D gene: .
CDR3 DNA: TGCGCCAGCAGCCAAGCAAAGTTCGGGGCAACTAATGAAAAACTGTTTTTT; CDR3 protein: CASSQAKFGATNEKLFF; V gene: TRBV4-1; clone size: few; J gene: TRBJ1-4; D gene: .